The T cell receptor (beta chain) described here comes from a study of control samples from healthy donors and cancer patients. The CDR3 has 15 amino acids. Germline lookup yields CDR1 KGHSH and CDR2 LQKENI. V was cut by 3 bases and J by 4 bases, with 13 bases left in between. Only in-frame clones appear in the TCRdb table, and some are missing; sequencing was by immunoSEQ multiplex PCR. The data hold 150,000 to 190,000 clones, with about 93% observed a single time. The sequence derives from a middle-aged man in good health. This chain connects TRBV18 to TRBJ2-1, with D perhaps given as TRBD1 or TRBD2 (7 bases each). Sequenced sample: blood. The CDR3 nucleotides read TGTGCCAGCTCACCCCAGCGGGGACAGTACAATGAGCAGTTCTTC. It codes for CASSPQRGQYNEQFF.